This TCR beta chain originates from a study of blood T cell repertoires in COVID-19. The wider study: The United States, Italy and Spain were the sources of the acute and convalescent COVID-19 samples.

The CDR3 spans 17 residues. CDR1 and CDR2 (germline): SGHRS, YFSETQ. The V gene lost 0 bases and the J gene lost 0 bases, with 12 bases spanning the gap. Method: immunoSEQ multiplex PCR; TCRdb's copy keeps in-frame clones and lacks some. The table includes under 450,000 clones, approximately 80% detected once. This TCR was sampled from a human donor with acute or convalescent COVID-19. The donor label of this sample is uncertain. This chain uses TRBV5-1 with TRBJ1-4; the D is unclear. Sequencing input: peripheral blood. This chain's CDR3 is CASSLAGWRATNEKLFF. As DNA, the CDR3 is TGCGCCAGCAGCTTGGCCGGGTGGAGAGCAACTAATGAAAAACTGTTTTTT.